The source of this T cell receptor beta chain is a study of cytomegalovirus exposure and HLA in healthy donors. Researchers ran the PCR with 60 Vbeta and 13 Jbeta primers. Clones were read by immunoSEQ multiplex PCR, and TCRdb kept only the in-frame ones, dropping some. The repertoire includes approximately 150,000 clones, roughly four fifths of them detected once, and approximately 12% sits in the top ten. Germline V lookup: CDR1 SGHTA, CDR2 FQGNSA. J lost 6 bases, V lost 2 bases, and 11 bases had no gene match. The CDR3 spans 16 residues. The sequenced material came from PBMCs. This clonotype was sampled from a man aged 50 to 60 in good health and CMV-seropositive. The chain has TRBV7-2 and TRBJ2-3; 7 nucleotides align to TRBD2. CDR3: CASSLRSLAVGDTQYF. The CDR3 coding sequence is TGTGCCAGCAGCTTAAGGTCGCTAGCGGTGGGGGATACGCAGTATTTT.